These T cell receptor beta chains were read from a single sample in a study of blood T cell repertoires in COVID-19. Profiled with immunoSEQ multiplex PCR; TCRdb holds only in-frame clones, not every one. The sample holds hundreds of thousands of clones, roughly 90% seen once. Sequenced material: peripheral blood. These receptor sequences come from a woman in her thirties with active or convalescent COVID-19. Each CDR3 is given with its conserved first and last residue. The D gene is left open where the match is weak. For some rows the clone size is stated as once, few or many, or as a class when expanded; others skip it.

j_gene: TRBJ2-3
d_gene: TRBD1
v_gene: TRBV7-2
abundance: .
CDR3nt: TGTGCCAGCAGTGAGACAGGGTATGCAGATACGCAGTATTTT
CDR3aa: CASSETGYADTQYF

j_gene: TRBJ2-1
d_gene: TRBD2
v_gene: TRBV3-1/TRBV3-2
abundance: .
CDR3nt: TGTGCCAGCAGCCAAGGCACTAGCGGGAGATTAGGTGAGCAGTTCTTC
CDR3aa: CASSQGTSGRLGEQFF

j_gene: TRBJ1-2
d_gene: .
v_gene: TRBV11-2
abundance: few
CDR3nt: TGTGCCAGCAGCTTAGCAACCCTTGACACCGCCTATGGCTACACCTTC
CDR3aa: CASSLATLDTAYGYTF

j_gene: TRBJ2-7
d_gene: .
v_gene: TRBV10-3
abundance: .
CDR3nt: TGTGCCATCAGTGGGAAACTAGCTGACGAGCAGTACTTC
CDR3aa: CAISGKLADEQYF

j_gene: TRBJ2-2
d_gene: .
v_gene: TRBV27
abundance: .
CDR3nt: TGTGCCAGCAGTCTGACACGACAAAACACCGGGGAGCTGTTTTTT
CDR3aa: CASSLTRQNTGELFF

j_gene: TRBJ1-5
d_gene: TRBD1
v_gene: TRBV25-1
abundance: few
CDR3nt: TGTGCCAGCGGAAACAACAGGGGGCGGTTGGGTCAGCCCCAGCATTTT
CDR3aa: CASGNNRGRLGQPQHF

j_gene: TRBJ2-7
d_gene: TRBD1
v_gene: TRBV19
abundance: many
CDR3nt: TGTGCCAGTAGTAAGGGGGCGTACGAGCAGTACTTC
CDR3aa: CASSKGAYEQYF

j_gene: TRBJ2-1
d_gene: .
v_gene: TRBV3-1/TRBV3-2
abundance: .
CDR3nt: TGTGCCAGCAGCCAATCGTTGGGGCCATACAATGAGCAGTTCTTC
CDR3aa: CASSQSLGPYNEQFF

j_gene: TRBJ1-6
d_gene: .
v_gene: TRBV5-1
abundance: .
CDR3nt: TGCGCCAGCACCTACCGGGGCAGGGGAAATTCACCCCTCCACTTT
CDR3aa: CASTYRGRGNSPLHF

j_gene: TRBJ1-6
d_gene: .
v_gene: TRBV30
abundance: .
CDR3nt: TGTGCCTGGAGTGACGGGTCACACAGGAATTCACCCCTCCACTTT
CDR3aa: CAWSDGSHRNSPLHF

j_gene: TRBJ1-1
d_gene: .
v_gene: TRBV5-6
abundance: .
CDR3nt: TGTGCCAGCAGCTTGGCCGCTATGACTGAAGCTTTCTTT
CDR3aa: CASSLAAMTEAFF

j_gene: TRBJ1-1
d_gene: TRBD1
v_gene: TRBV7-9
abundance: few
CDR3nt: TGTGCCAGCAGCACCCCGGGACAGGAGCTTATGAACACTGAAGCTTTCTTT
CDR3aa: CASSTPGQELMNTEAFF

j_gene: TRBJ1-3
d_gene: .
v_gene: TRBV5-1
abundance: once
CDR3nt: TGCGCCAGCAGCTTGGGGACAGCGAAGTTTTGGGACACCATATATTTT
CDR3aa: CASSLGTAKFWDTIYF

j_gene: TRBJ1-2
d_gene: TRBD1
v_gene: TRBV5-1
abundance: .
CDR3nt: TGCGCCAGCAGCTTGTCGGGACAGCCTAACTATGGCTACACCTTC
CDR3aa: CASSLSGQPNYGYTF

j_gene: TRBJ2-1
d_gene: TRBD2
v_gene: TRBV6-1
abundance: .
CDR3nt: TGTGCCAGCAGTGACGGGGGGGTTGTAAACAATGAGCAGTTCTTC
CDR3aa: CASSDGGVVNNEQFF

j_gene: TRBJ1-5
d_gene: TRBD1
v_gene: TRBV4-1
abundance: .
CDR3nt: TGCGCCAGCAGCCAAGGACAGGGAAATAGCAATCAGCCCCAGCATTTT
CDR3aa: CASSQGQGNSNQPQHF

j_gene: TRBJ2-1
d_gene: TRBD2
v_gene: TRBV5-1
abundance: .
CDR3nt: TGCGCCAGCAGCTTTGGACTAGCGGGAGGAGAAAATGAGCAGTTCTTC
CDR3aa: CASSFGLAGGENEQFF